The clone carrying this T cell receptor beta chain was counted between two and nine times. The V gene's germline CDR1 is MNHNY and CDR2 SVGAGI (reference sequence). The ends were cut back, 4 bases at V and 4 bases at J, with 10 bases in the middle. This CDR3 comprises 13 residues. How the authors handled the data: Amplification of reference gene primers provided the estimated nucleated cell counts. Libraries were prepared by immunoSEQ multiplex PCR; TCRdb keeps only in-frame clonotypes and omits some of them. V, J and clone size reflect that table, while D and trimming were determined from the DNA. This table has almost 95,000 clones, around 72% appearing once. These data originate in a study of blood T cell repertoires in COVID-19.

The chain is built from TRBV6-6 and TRBJ2-5; D is unresolved. The receptor was derived from a woman aged 60 to 75 in a cohort sampled during active or convalescent COVID-19. The material sequenced was peripheral blood. In DNA, the CDR3 is TGTGCCAGCAGTTTACCTAGTTTAGAGACCCAGTACTTC. Translating gives CASSLPSLETQYF.